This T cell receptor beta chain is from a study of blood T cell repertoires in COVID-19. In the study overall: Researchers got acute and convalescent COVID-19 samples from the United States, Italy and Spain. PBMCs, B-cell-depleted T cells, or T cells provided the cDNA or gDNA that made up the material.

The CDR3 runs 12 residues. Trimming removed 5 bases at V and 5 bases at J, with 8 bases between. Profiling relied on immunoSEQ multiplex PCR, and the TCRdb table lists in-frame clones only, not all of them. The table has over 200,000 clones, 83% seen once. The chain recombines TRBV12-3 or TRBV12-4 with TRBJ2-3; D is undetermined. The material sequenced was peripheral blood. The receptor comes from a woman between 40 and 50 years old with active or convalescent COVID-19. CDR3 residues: CASSLLQDTQYF. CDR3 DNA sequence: TGTGCCAGCAGTCTACTCCAAGATACGCAGTATTTT.